The rows below give T cell receptor beta chains drawn from one sample of a study of glioma-infiltrating T cells after dendritic cell vaccination. Clones were read by immunoSEQ multiplex PCR, and TCRdb kept only the in-frame ones, dropping some. The data show about 92,000 clones, with 70% to 90% seen just once and around 14% held by the top ten. The sample was blood, taken before dendritic cell vaccination. The source is a human donor with glioblastoma. CDR3s include the opening cysteine and the closing phenylalanine or tryptophan. A D gene is named only where the DNA matches it firmly. Clone size, where shown, is once, few, many, or a class for clones that have expanded.

TRBD2	14	TRBJ2-3	NA	TRBV9	TGTGCCAGCAGCGTAGACCCCCGGGACTACAGGCAGTATTTT	CASSVDPRDYRQYF
TRBD1	18	TRBJ1-5	NA	TRBV28	TGTGCCAGCAGTATGGACAGGGCCAACCTATATAGCAATCAGCCCCAGCATTTT	CASSMDRANLYSNQPQHF
TRBD1	12	TRBJ1-5	NA	TRBV27	TGTGCCAGGGGACAGAACAATCAGCCCCAGCATTTT	CARGQNNQPQHF
NA	16	TRBJ2-6	NA	TRBV5-1	TGCGCCAGCAGCTTTACACAGGGATCTGGGGCCAACGTCCTGACTTTC	CASSFTQGSGANVLTF
NA	18	TRBJ2-1	few	TRBV21-1	TGTGCCAGCAGCAATTGGATAGCGGGAGTCTCCTACCACAATGAGCAGTTCTTC	CASSNWIAGVSYHNEQFF
NA	14	TRBJ1-2	once	TRBV5-5	TGTGCCAGCAGACTTGGACTGGGGGCAGAAGGCTACACCTTC	CASRLGLGAEGYTF
TRBD1	13	TRBJ2-7	NA	TRBV13	TGTGCCAGCAGCCCAAGGGCAGGGGGAGAGCAGTACTTC	CASSPRAGGEQYF
NA	16	TRBJ2-7	NA	TRBV19	TGTGCCAGTAGTAGGGCAGGGCCACCCTCCTCCTACGAGCAGTACTTC	CASSRAGPPSSYEQYF
NA	15	TRBJ1-2	NA	TRBV25-1	TGTGCCAGCAGTGAGGCCGGGACAAAAAACTATGGCTACACCTTC	CASSEAGTKNYGYTF
TRBD2	16	TRBJ2-1	NA	TRBV27	TGTGCCAGCAGTACCCACTCCGGACTAGCCGTTGGTGGGAAGTTCTTC	CASSTHSGLAVGGKFF
NA	17	TRBJ2-2	NA	TRBV19	TGTGCCAGTAGTATATCCCTCGGGGGGCCCGACACCGGGGAGCTGTTTTTT	CASSISLGGPDTGELFF
TRBD1	14	TRBJ1-2	NA	TRBV28	TGTGCCAGCAGTAAAGCAGGGGGTATTTGGGGCTACACCTTC	CASSKAGGIWGYTF
TRBD1	12	TRBJ2-7	NA	TRBV29-1	TGCAGCGTAGAAGGGACAGCCTACGAGCAGTACTTC	CSVEGTAYEQYF
NA	12	TRBJ1-2	NA	TRBV7-9	TGTGCCGCAGGAGCAGGGGACTATGGCTACACCTTC	CAAGAGDYGYTF
TRBD1	15	TRBJ2-7	NA	TRBV28	TGTGCCAGCAGCCTACAGGGGGCGCAGAACTACGAGCAGTACTTC	CASSLQGAQNYEQYF
TRBD1	14	TRBJ1-4	NA	TRBV15	TGTGCCACCAGCAGCCGACGACAGGGGGAAAAACTGTTTTTT	CATSSRRQGEKLFF
NA	14	TRBJ1-2	NA	TRBV11-2	TGTGCCAGCAGCTTGGTGGGGGCCGGCTATGGCTACACCTTC	CASSLVGAGYGYTF
TRBD2	16	TRBJ2-3	NA	TRBV27	TGTGCCAGCAGTTTATTTAGCGGGTTGACGGCAGATACGCAGTATTTT	CASSLFSGLTADTQYF
NA	17	TRBJ2-3	NA	TRBV28	TGTGCCAGCAGTTTAGGAGACAGATCAGATGCCACAGATACGCAGTATTTT	CASSLGDRSDATDTQYF
TRBD1	15	TRBJ1-2	NA	TRBV14	TGTGCCAGCAGCCGGCTGACAGGGCTGAACTATGGCTACACCTTC	CASSRLTGLNYGYTF
NA	15	TRBJ2-3	NA	TRBV19	TGTGCCAGTAGTTCACGACAGGCCAGCACAGATACGCAGTATTTT	CASSSRQASTDTQYF
NA	16	TRBJ1-6	few	TRBV4-1	TGCGCCAGCAGTCCGGTGCCGGGAGATTATAATTCACCCCTCCACTTT	CASSPVPGDYNSPLHF
TRBD1	15	TRBJ1-4	NA	TRBV5-1	TGCGCCAGCAGCCCGGTACAGGGGACTAATGAAAAACTGTTTTTT	CASSPVQGTNEKLFF
TRBD2	16	TRBJ2-5	NA	TRBV4-3	TGCGCCAGCAGCCAAGATCCTAGCGGGGAAGGCGAGACCCAGTACTTC	CASSQDPSGEGETQYF
TRBD2	15	TRBJ2-1	NA	TRBV5-1	TGCGCCAGCAGCCGCGTCGGGACTAGCGGAGGGGAGCAGTTCTTC	CASSRVGTSGGEQFF
TRBD2	13	TRBJ2-5	NA	TRBV10-2	TGCGCCAGCAGTGTGGGCGGGAGTCAGGCCCAGTACTTC	CASSVGGSQAQYF
TRBD1	13	TRBJ2-7	NA	TRBV6-5	TGTGCCAGCAGTGCAGGGACAGCCCGCCAGCAGTACTTC	CASSAGTARQQYF
TRBD1	16	TRBJ2-7	few	TRBV4-3	TGCGCCAGCAGCCACCTCGGGACAGGGGGCTTCTACGAGCAGTACTTC	CASSHLGTGGFYEQYF
NA	18	TRBJ2-3	NA	TRBV29-1	TGCAGCGTTGAAGATGTGGGCAAACAGGGAATAAGGACAGATACGCAGTATTTT	CSVEDVGKQGIRTDTQYF
TRBD1	16	TRBJ2-7	NA	TRBV6-1	TGTGCCAGCAGTGGGAATGTAGGACAGGGGGCGGGAGAGCAGTACTTC	CASSGNVGQGAGEQYF